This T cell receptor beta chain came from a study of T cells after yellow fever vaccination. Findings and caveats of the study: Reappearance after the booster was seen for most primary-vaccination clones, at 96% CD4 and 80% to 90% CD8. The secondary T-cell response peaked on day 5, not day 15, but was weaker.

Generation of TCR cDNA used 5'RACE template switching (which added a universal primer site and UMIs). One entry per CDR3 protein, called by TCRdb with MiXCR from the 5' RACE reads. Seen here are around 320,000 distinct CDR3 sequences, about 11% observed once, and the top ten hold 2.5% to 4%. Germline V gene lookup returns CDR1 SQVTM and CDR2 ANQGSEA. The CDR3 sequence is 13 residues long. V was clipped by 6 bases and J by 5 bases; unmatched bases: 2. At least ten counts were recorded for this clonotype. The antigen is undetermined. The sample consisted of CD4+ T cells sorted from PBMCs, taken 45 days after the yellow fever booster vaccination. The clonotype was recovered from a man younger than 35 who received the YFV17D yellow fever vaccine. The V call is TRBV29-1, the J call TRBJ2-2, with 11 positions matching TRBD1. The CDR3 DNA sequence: TGCAGCGTCGGGACAGGGGGTACCGGGGAGCTGTTTTTT. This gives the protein CSVGTGGTGELFF.